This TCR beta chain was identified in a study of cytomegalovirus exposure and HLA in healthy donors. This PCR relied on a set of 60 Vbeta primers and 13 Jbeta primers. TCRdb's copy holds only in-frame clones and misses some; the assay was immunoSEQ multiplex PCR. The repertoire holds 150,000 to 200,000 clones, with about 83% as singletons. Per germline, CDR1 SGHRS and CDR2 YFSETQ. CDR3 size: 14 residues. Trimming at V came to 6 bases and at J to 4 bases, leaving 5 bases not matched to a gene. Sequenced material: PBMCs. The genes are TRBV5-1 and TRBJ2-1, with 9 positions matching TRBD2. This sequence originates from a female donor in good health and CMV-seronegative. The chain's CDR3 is CASTTAGGYNEQFF. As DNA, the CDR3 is TGCGCCAGCACTACCGCGGGGGGGTACAATGAGCAGTTCTTC.